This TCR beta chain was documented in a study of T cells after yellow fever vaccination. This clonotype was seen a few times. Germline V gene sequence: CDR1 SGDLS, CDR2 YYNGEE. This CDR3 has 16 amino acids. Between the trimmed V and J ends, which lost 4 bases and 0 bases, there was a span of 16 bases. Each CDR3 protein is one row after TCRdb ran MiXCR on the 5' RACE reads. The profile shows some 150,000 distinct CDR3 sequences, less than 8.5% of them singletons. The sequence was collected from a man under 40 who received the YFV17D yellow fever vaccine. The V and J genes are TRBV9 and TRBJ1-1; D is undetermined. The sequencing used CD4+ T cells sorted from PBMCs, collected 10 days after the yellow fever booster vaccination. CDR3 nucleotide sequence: TGTGCCAGCAGCCCACGAGTAGGAGGTATGAACACTGAAGCTTTCTTT. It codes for CASSPRVGGMNTEAFF.